These 21 T cell receptor beta chains were all obtained from the same sample, sequenced in a study of T cell repertoires in cytomegalovirus infection. TCRdb passed the reads through MiXCR, listing each CDR3 protein once. Here the sample spans a few hundred thousand distinct CDR3 sequences, around 25% being singletons. These receptors have no known antigen. Specimen: cultured PBMCs, collected from culture after CMV antigen stimulation. The receptors originated from a human donor in good health (CMV status not recorded). Some clones in this sample may be carry-over from other donors' samples.

The chain joins TRBV20-1 to TRBJ1-2, with 9 bases lining up with TRBD1. The CDR3 is made up of 13 amino acids. Germline V gives CDR1 DFQATT, CDR2 SNEGSKA (reference sequence). Germline trimming cut 5 bases from V and 8 bases from J; bases unmatched to any gene: 9. The CDR3 sequence is CSALAGQGEGYTF. The CDR3 nucleotides are TGCAGTGCTCTCGCGGGACAGGGTGAAGGCTACACCTTC.

In nucleotides, the CDR3 is TGTGCCAGCAGCCTCAGCAGGGGGATAACAGATACGCAGTATTTT. Protein: CASSLSRGITDTQYF. This chain joins TRBV3-1 and TRBJ2-3; 7 bases match TRBD1. Germline CDR1 LGHDT, CDR2 YNNKEL (reference sequence). This CDR3 has 15 amino acids. V was clipped by 4 bases and J by 3 bases; unmatched bases: 7.

This clonotype was observed at least ten times. The rearrangement links TRBV20-1 to TRBJ2-1; 12 bases agree with TRBD2. CDR1 is DFQATT, CDR2 SNEGSKA, per germline (reference sequence). V was pared by 1 base and J by 7 bases, with 8 bases of the junction left unmatched. The CDR3 runs 16 residues. CDR3 protein: CSARGPVTSGRNEQFF. The DNA of the CDR3 is TGCAGTGCTAGAGGACCTGTGACTAGCGGGAGAAATGAGCAGTTCTTC.

The V and J genes are TRBV29-1 and TRBJ2-7, with D possibly TRBD2 on 5 matching bases. The CDR3 extends over 15 amino acids. V lost 1 base and J lost 4, with 17 bases in between. Per germline, CDR1 SQVTM and CDR2 ANQGSEA. The CDR3 here is CSVEGPSSGLYEQYF. The DNA of the CDR3 is TGCAGCGTTGAAGGCCCCAGCAGCGGATTATACGAGCAGTACTTC.

This clonotype has only a few counts. The J gene is TRBJ2-5, the V gene TRBV28; D is perhaps TRBD1 (5 bases). The ends were cut back, 6 bases at V and 2 bases at J, with 13 bases in the middle. The CDR3 totals 14 residues. From germline, CDR1 is MDHEN and CDR2 SYDVKM. The CDR3 nucleotides read TGTGCCAGCAGAGGGGAAGGCAGACAAGAGACCCAGTACTTC. As protein: CASRGEGRQETQYF.

This clonotype was counted a few times. V gene TRBV6-2 or TRBV6-3 combines with J gene TRBJ1-2; 7 nucleotides line up with TRBD1. CDR1 is MNHEY and CDR2 is SVGEGT in the germline V gene. With 0 bases clipped from V and 8 bases from J, the junction kept 3 bases outside the gene matches. The CDR3 contains 13 residues. CDR3 sequence (DNA): TGTGCCAGCAGTTACTCACAGGGGCTCGGCTACACCTTC. Protein: CASSYSQGLGYTF.

This clonotype was seen a few times. The chain employs TRBV5-4 and TRBJ2-1; 10 bases are shared with TRBD2. Trimming cost V 4 bases and J 9 bases; bases outside gene matches: 13. The CDR3 is 16 amino acids. The germline V gene encodes CDR1 SGHNT and CDR2 YYREEE (reference sequence). The DNA for the CDR3 is TGTGCCAGCAGCACCGGATATAGCGGGAGGATCACTGAGCAGTTCTTC. It is translated as CASSTGYSGRITEQFF.

J is TRBJ2-5 and V is TRBV20-1; 8 bases are shared with TRBD2. The germline V gene has CDR1 DFQATT and CDR2 SNEGSKA (reference sequence). The CDR3 loop spans 14 amino acids. The J segment lost 5 bases and the V segment lost 6 bases, leaving 11 bases of the junction unmatched. The CDR3 reads CSAVRTSRPETQYF. In DNA form, the CDR3 reads TGCAGTGCCGTACGGACTAGCCGCCCGGAGACCCAGTACTTC.

The V and J genes are TRBV6-8 and TRBJ2-1, with a weak D call TRBD2 (5 bases). The ends were cut back, 0 bases at V and 5 bases at J, with 8 bases in the middle. The germline V gene encodes CDR1 MNHGY and CDR2 SAAAGT. This CDR3 spans 14 amino acids. CDR3 amino acids: CASSYSRRDNEQFF. The CDR3 nucleotides are TGTGCCAGCAGTTACTCGAGGCGGGACAATGAGCAGTTCTTC.

This clonotype was detected only a few times. V usage is TRBV6-5 and J usage is TRBJ2-7; 7 nucleotides agree with TRBD1. The V and J ends lost 6 bases and 2 bases, in that order; junction bases with no gene match: 7. The CDR3 extends over 14 amino acids. Germline CDR1 reads MNHEY; CDR2 reads SVGAGI. The DNA of the CDR3 is TGTGCCAGCAGAGGGACAGCAACCCCCTACGAGCAGTACTTC. Encoded protein: CASRGTATPYEQYF.

V and J are TRBV14 and TRBJ2-5; unclear D gene. Germline V gene data show CDR1 as SGHDN and CDR2 as FVKESK. The CDR3 runs to 12 residues. Trimming shortened V by 3 bases and J by 2 bases, and 4 bases separated the two germline ends. CDR3 bases: TGTGCCAGCAGCCATAAACAAGAGACCCAGTACTTC. This codes for CASSHKQETQYF.

This clonotype was seen a handful of times. V gene TRBV9 combines with J gene TRBJ1-5; D call uncertain. The germline gives CDR1 SGDLS, CDR2 YYNGEE. The CDR3 consists of 12 residues. Trimming removed 3 bases from V and 9 bases from J, with 10 bases in between. CDR3 protein: CASSARGWPQHF. CDR3 DNA sequence: TGTGCCAGCAGCGCCCGTGGATGGCCCCAGCATTTT. Looking up the rest from reference TRBV9 and TRBJ1-5 gives the full variable domain: DSGVTQTPKHLITATGQRVTLRCSPRSGDLSVYWYQQSLDQGLQFLIQYYNGEERAKGNILERFSAQQFPDLHSELNLSSLELGDSALYFCASSARGWPQHFGDGTRLSIL.

This clonotype was seen repeatedly, ten times or more. This CDR3 is CASSLSGDPEAFF. The CDR3 DNA reads as TGTGCCAGCAGCCTCTCAGGGGACCCTGAAGCTTTCTTT. V and J are TRBV7-2 and TRBJ1-1, with D possibly being TRBD1 (6 bases). The CDR3 consists of 13 residues. CDR1 and CDR2 (germline): SGHTA, FQGNSA. V lost 5 bases and J 6 bases, leaving 13 bases between the germline ends.

This chain links TRBV20-1 with TRBJ2-3; 10 positions match TRBD2. The CDR3 is 15 residues long. Germline V CDR1 and CDR2: DFQATT, SNEGSKA (reference sequence). The V gene end was trimmed by 5 bases and the J gene end by 0 bases; junction bases not matched to a gene: 5. The CDR3 here is CSAFRLAGSTDTQYF. The CDR3 DNA reads as TGCAGTGCTTTTAGACTAGCGGGTAGCACAGATACGCAGTATTTT.

The chain uses TRBV7-9 and TRBJ2-4; the match to TRBD2 covers 9 bases. CDR1 and CDR2 from the germline V gene are SEHNR and FQNEAQ (reference sequence). V shed 1 base, J shed 9 bases, and the junction held 7 bases outside the gene matches. This CDR3 region has 15 residues. CDR3 amino acids: CASSLGGGTSSIQYF. CDR3 DNA: TGTGCCAGCAGCTTAGGAGGAGGGACTAGCAGCATTCAGTACTTC.

The chain's CDR3 is CASSPGQGDLETQYF. DNA for the CDR3: TGTGCCAGCAGCCCGGGACAGGGGGACTTGGAGACCCAGTACTTC. The V call is TRBV6-6, the J call TRBJ2-5; 11 nucleotides agree with TRBD1. Unmatched junction bases numbered 8, after V lost 6 bases and J lost 5 bases. The germline gives CDR1 MNHNY, CDR2 SVGAGI (reference sequence). This CDR3 region has 15 residues.

At least ten counts were recorded for this clonotype. The J gene is TRBJ2-5, the V gene TRBV7-2, with D maybe TRBD2 (5 bases). The V gene's germline CDR1 is SGHTA and CDR2 FQGNSA. Deletions cut 5 bases from V and 2 bases from J, with 12 bases between. This CDR3 contains 14 residues. In DNA, the CDR3 is TGTGCCAGCAGCCCCAGCGGTCTTCAAGAGACCCAGTACTTC. Its translation is CASSPSGLQETQYF.

V and J are TRBV10-3 and TRBJ2-3; 9 bases map to TRBD2. In germline, CDR1 is ENHRY, CDR2 SYGVKD. CDR3 length equals 13 residues. After removal of 11 bases from V and 3 bases from J, the junction contained 6 bases not matched to a gene. The CDR3 sequence is CASEAGGTDTQYF. The DNA for the CDR3 is TGTGCCTCGGAGGCGGGAGGGACAGATACGCAGTATTTT.

The rearrangement links TRBV29-1 to TRBJ2-1; possible D gene TRBD1, 6 bases. Germline CDR1 is SQVTM and CDR2 is ANQGSEA. This CDR3 has 14 amino acids. Trimming took 4 bases from V and 2 from J, leaving 12 bases between them. As DNA, the CDR3 is TGCAGCGTTGGACAGGCAATTGCCTACAATGAGCAGTTCTTC. Encoded protein: CSVGQAIAYNEQFF.

This chain connects TRBV7-2 to TRBJ2-3, with unresolved D. V gave up 0 bases and J gave up 6 bases, with 10 bases separating them. CDR3 length equals 14 residues. Germline assignment: CDR1 SGHTA and CDR2 FQGNSA. The CDR3 nucleotides are TGTGCCAGCAGCTTAGCGCCCCTTTCTGATACGCAGTATTTT. This translates into CASSLAPLSDTQYF.

The V and J genes are TRBV5-4 and TRBJ2-3, with D perhaps assigned TRBD1 or TRBD2 (6 bases each). Trimming removed 3 bases at V and 0 bases at J, with 17 bases between. The germline V gene has CDR1 SGHNT and CDR2 YYREEE (reference sequence). This CDR3 comprises 17 residues. The CDR3 sequence is CASSWGPLAASTDTQYF. DNA of the CDR3: TGTGCCAGCAGCTGGGGGCCGTTAGCGGCTAGCACAGATACGCAGTATTTT.